Listed below are T cell receptor beta chains from one sample, sequenced in a study of cytomegalovirus exposure and HLA in healthy donors. Some clones are missing from TCRdb's copy, which holds only in-frame ones; the method was immunoSEQ multiplex PCR. The sample consists of 150,000 to 170,000 clones, about 74% of them appearing once. Sequencing used PBMCs. Receptors originate from a woman aged 40-49 years in good health and CMV-seronegative. The CDR3 runs from the conserved cysteine through the conserved F or W. D genes are given only for firm matches. Clone size appears in some rows only: once, few, many, or a class for an expanded clone.

>TRBJ2-7|TRBV7-6|TRBD1|once
TGTGCCAGCAGCCTCCGTCAGGGGACAGCCTACGAGCAGTACTTC
CASSLRQGTAYEQYF
>TRBJ1-3|TRBV30|.|.
TGTGCCTGGGGTTTAGGGGTAAACACCATATATTTT
CAWGLGVNTIYF
>TRBJ2-6|TRBV5-1|.|.
TGCGCCAGCAGCTTGATCCGGACAGACTCTGGGGCCAACGTCCTGACTTTC
CASSLIRTDSGANVLTF
>TRBJ2-7|TRBV6-5|TRBD1|.
TGTGCCAGCAGACGGACAGGGTGGGGCGAGCAGTACTTC
CASRRTGWGEQYF
>TRBJ1-1|TRBV29-1|.|.
TGCAGCGCCCGACAGGCAAACACTGAAGCTTTCTTT
CSARQANTEAFF
>TRBJ1-2|TRBV19|.|.
TGTGCCAGTAGTACCCAGGGACAAATACGAGGCTATGGCTACACCTTC
CASSTQGQIRGYGYTF
>TRBJ2-5|TRBV11-3|.|.
TGTGCCAGCAGCCGCCCCGACACGTTACAAGAGACCCAGTACTTC
CASSRPDTLQETQYF
>TRBJ1-5|TRBV6-6|.|.
TGTGCCAGCAGTCCTACGGCGTGGAGTAGCAATCAGCCCCAGCATTTT
CASSPTAWSSNQPQHF
>TRBJ1-1|TRBV9|.|.
TGTGCCAGCAGCGCCTCCACAGGGATGAACACTGAAGCTTTCTTT
CASSASTGMNTEAFF
>TRBJ1-2|TRBV28|.|.
TGTGCCAGCAGCCCAACAGTTGACAGGAACTATGGCTACACCTTC
CASSPTVDRNYGYTF
>TRBJ2-7|TRBV7-9|TRBD2|.
TGTGCCAGCAGTATACTAGCGGGAGGGTCCGGGGGCGAGCAGTACTTC
CASSILAGGSGGEQYF